The 13 T cell receptor beta chains in this list originate from one sample, sequenced in a study of T-cell memory formation after mild COVID-19. TCRdb re-analysed the 5' RACE reads in MiXCR, keeping a single row per CDR3 protein. The sample shows roughly 350,000 distinct CDR3 sequences, around 21% of them seen only once. Sample: PBMCs or a T cell subset sorted from them (not recorded which). The source of these receptors is an adult woman who had mild COVID-19 (a few samples of this study predate the infection). Cell type and time point are not known.

V is TRBV6-6 and J is TRBJ1-2; 8 nucleotides line up with TRBD1. Per the germline V gene, CDR1 is MNHNY and CDR2 is SVGAGI (reference sequence). This CDR3 has 15 amino acids. Trimming removed 5 bases from V and 3 bases from J; junction bases left unmatched: 8. Here the CDR3 DNA reads TGTGCCAGCAGTGGCCCCAGGGGGCGCGACTATGGCTACACCTTC. Protein sequence: CASSGPRGRDYGYTF.

The V and J genes are TRBV5-4 and TRBJ2-3; 8 bases match TRBD2. This CDR3 contains 15 residues. The J segment lost 5 bases and the V segment lost 5 bases, leaving 10 bases of the junction unmatched. Per the germline V gene, CDR1 is SGHNT and CDR2 is YYREEE (reference sequence). CDR3 region: CASSGAAGVQDTQYF. The CDR3 coding sequence is TGTGCCAGCAGTGGGGCAGCGGGGGTACAAGATACGCAGTATTTT.

This clonotype was picked up a small number of times. The V gene is TRBV29-1, the J gene TRBJ1-1; maybe TRBD1 (5 bases). There are 10 residues in the CDR3. In germline, CDR1 is SQVTM, CDR2 ANQGSEA. V lost 3 bases to trimming and J lost 11 bases, with 10 bases between them. The CDR3 DNA reads TGCAGCGTTGACGGGGGAAAGGCTTTCTTT. It encodes CSVDGGKAFF.

This clonotype was counted between two and nine times. The chain has TRBV12-3 or TRBV12-4 and TRBJ2-1; weak D call: TRBD2 (5 bases). Trimming cost V 6 bases and J 0 bases, with 15 bases left between them. CDR3 length equals 16 residues. As DNA, the CDR3 is TGTGCCAGCAGCCCCCTGGAGCGGAGCTCCTACAATGAGCAGTTCTTC. Translating it yields CASSPLERSSYNEQFF.

This clonotype was picked up a small number of times. The chain carries TRBV27 and TRBJ2-3; possible D gene TRBD2, 6 bases. The CDR3 covers 16 residues. V dropped 3 bases and J dropped 0 bases, with 13 bases sitting between them. Germline values: CDR1 MNHEY, CDR2 SMNVEV (reference sequence). The CDR3 spells CASSFGGALSTDTQYF. CDR3 bases: TGTGCCAGCAGTTTCGGAGGGGCCCTAAGCACAGATACGCAGTATTTT.

The chain carries TRBV12-3 or TRBV12-4 and TRBJ2-5; 7 bases agree with TRBD2. V was pared by 4 bases and J by 5 bases, with 13 bases of the junction left unmatched. CDR3 size: 16 residues. CDR3 nucleotides: TGTGCCAGCAGTTCCTATAGCGTGCGGGGAGGGGAGACCCAGTACTTC. Translated: CASSSYSVRGGETQYF.

This chain uses TRBV5-1 with TRBJ1-1; 10 nucleotides align to TRBD1. The V and J ends lost 3 bases and 7 bases, in that order; junction bases with no gene match: 6. CDR3 length: 14 residues. Germline CDR1 is SGHRS and CDR2 is YFSETQ. The CDR3 reads CASSSTGTGVEAFF. The DNA of the CDR3 is TGCGCCAGCAGCTCGACGGGGACAGGGGTTGAAGCTTTCTTT.

This clonotype was counted many times. This chain joins TRBV7-3 and TRBJ2-7, with D unresolved. Germline CDR1 reads SGHTA; CDR2 reads FQGTGA. The CDR3 spans 12 residues. Trimming took off 8 bases at V and 5 bases at J, with 13 bases between the two ends. The CDR3 DNA reads as TGTGCCAGCTACCCCTCAGAGGACGAGCAGTACTTC. This encodes CASYPSEDEQYF.

This clonotype appeared many times. V usage is TRBV11-2 and J usage is TRBJ2-3, with D uncertain. The CDR3 contains 13 residues. The germline V gene has CDR1 SGHAT and CDR2 FQNNGV. Between the trimmed V and J ends, which lost 2 bases and 5 bases, there was a span of 8 bases. The chain's CDR3 is CASSLYQQDTQYF. The CDR3 DNA is TGTGCCAGCAGCTTATATCAGCAAGATACGCAGTATTTT.

The sample holds a few counts of this clonotype. The chain is built from TRBV28 and TRBJ1-2; 11 bases are a match to TRBD1. The CDR3 sequence is 15 residues long. Germline assignment: CDR1 MDHEN and CDR2 SYDVKM. The junction had 4 bases not matched to a gene; V was cut back by 3 bases and J by 4 bases. The CDR3 DNA sequence: TGTGCCAGCAGTTTCCGGGACAGGGGGTTCTATGGCTACACCTTC. Translated: CASSFRDRGFYGYTF.

The chain couples TRBV7-2 to TRBJ2-2; D may be TRBD2 (6 bases). Per germline, CDR1 SGHTA and CDR2 FQGNSA. Trimming removed 6 bases at V and 0 bases at J, with 14 bases between. The CDR3 has 16 amino acids. Here the CDR3 DNA reads TGTGCCAGCAGACCGACTAGACTCGCGAACACCGGGGAGCTGTTTTTT. Protein sequence: CASRPTRLANTGELFF.

This chain joins TRBV7-2 and TRBJ1-2, with D unresolved. Trimming shortened V by 5 bases and J by 0 bases, and 16 bases separated the two germline ends. CDR3 length: 16 residues. The germline CDR1 and CDR2 sequences are SGHTA and FQGNSA. CDR3 in DNA: TGTGCCAGCAGCCTGGGTCCCCAGCCCACTAACTATGGCTACACCTTC. Translation gives CASSLGPQPTNYGYTF.

This chain joins TRBV2 and TRBJ1-1; D perhaps matches TRBD1 (5 bases). CDR1 is SNHLY, CDR2 FYNNEI, per germline. Trimming shortened V by 5 bases and J by 2 bases, and 9 bases separated the two germline ends. The CDR3 consists of 13 residues. This chain's CDR3 is CASSQGQNTEAFF. Here the CDR3 DNA reads TGTGCCAGCAGTCAAGGACAAAACACTGAAGCTTTCTTT. Complete variable domain (other parts from reference TRBV2 and TRBJ1-1): EPEVTQTPSHQVTQMGQEVILRCVPISNHLYFYWYRQILGQKVEFLVSFYNNEISEKSEIFDDQFSVERPDGSNFTLKIRSTKLEDSAMYFCASSQGQNTEAFFGQGTRLTVV.